These 28 T cell receptor beta chains originate from one sample sequenced in a study of blood T cell repertoires in COVID-19. This table comes from immunoSEQ multiplex PCR, and its TCRdb copy is limited to in-frame clones, with some not included. The sample holds approximately 120,000 clones, roughly 81% seen once. The sequencing input was peripheral blood. These TCRs come from a human donor in a cohort sampled during active COVID-19.

The V gene is TRBV25-1, the J gene TRBJ1-4; D is ambiguous. The CDR3 is made up of 16 amino acids. The germline V and J ends were trimmed by 4 bases and 0 bases, with 12 bases remaining between them. In germline, CDR1 is MGHDK, CDR2 SYGVNS. CDR3 in DNA: TGTGCCAGCAGTGGGTTGAGGAACGCAACTAATGAAAAACTGTTTTTT. Translated, it gives CASSGLRNATNEKLFF.

This chain uses TRBV10-1 with TRBJ2-2, with 12 bases identical to TRBD1. Trimming cost V 5 bases and J 13 bases; bases outside gene matches: 8. The germline V gene encodes CDR1 WNHNN and CDR2 SYGVQD (reference sequence). The CDR3 is made up of 14 amino acids. The CDR3 bases are TGCGCCAGCAGTCCGGGACAGGGGGCGAATTTGCTGTTTTTT. It codes for CASSPGQGANLLFF.

V is TRBV5-1 and J is TRBJ2-7; the D gene is possibly TRBD1 (6 bases). The germline gives CDR1 SGHRS, CDR2 YFSETQ. The V gene lost 0 bases and the J gene lost 5 bases, with 12 bases spanning the gap. This CDR3 contains 14 residues. CDR3 sequence (DNA): TGCGCCAGCAGCTTGGCAGGGGTGAACGACGAGCAGTACTTC. It codes for CASSLAGVNDEQYF.

This clone has more than one count but fewer than ten. V is TRBV7-9 and J is TRBJ2-1; D unclear. This CDR3 has 13 residues. In germline, CDR1 is SEHNR, CDR2 FQNEAQ (reference sequence). The ends were cut back, 5 bases at V and 6 bases at J, with 11 bases in the middle. The CDR3 nucleotides are TGTGCCAGCAGCCACGACTCCGCCAATGAGCAGTTCTTC. Amino acid sequence: CASSHDSANEQFF.

This clone showed up just once. This rearrangement joins TRBV7-2 to TRBJ2-7; D is uncertain. V lost 3 bases to trimming and J lost 4 bases, with 7 bases between them. CDR1 and CDR2 (germline): SGHTA, FQGNSA. There are 12 residues in the CDR3. As DNA, the CDR3 is TGTGCCAGCAGCTTTGGCTCGTACGAGCAGTACTTC. It codes for CASSFGSYEQYF.

The chain recombines TRBV7-3 with TRBJ2-2, with 12 bases lining up with TRBD1. The CDR3 loop spans 17 amino acids. In germline, CDR1 is SGHTA, CDR2 FQGTGA. V dropped 5 bases and J dropped 1; count of bases not matched to a gene: 5. The CDR3 bases are TGTGCCAGCAGCCCCGGGACAGGGGGCATGAACACCGGGGAGCTGTTTTTT. It is translated as CASSPGTGGMNTGELFF.

The V and J genes are TRBV29-1 and TRBJ1-5, with D uncertain. The ends were cut back, 6 bases at V and 3 bases at J, with 6 bases in the middle. Germline V gene data show CDR1 as SQVTM and CDR2 as ANQGSEA. The CDR3 runs to 11 residues. The CDR3 is CSVGDNQPQHF. The CDR3 bases are TGCAGCGTCGGGGACAATCAGCCCCAGCATTTT.

J is TRBJ1-3 and V is TRBV6-2 or TRBV6-3, with 8 bases matching TRBD1. The CDR3 is 18 residues long. Germline V gene data show CDR1 as MNHEY and CDR2 as SVGEGT. V gave up 2 bases and J gave up 0 bases; unmatched junction bases: 9. The CDR3 sequence: CASSYTSGTGISGNTIYF. The CDR3 nucleotides are TGTGCCAGCAGTTACACCTCCGGGACAGGAATCTCTGGAAACACCATATATTTT.

This chain uses TRBV6-1 with TRBJ2-1; 7 bases are a match to TRBD2. The CDR3 sequence is 12 residues long. The J segment lost 12 bases and the V segment lost 3 bases, leaving 5 bases of the junction unmatched. Germline V CDR1 and CDR2: MNHNS, SASEGT. In DNA form, the CDR3 reads TGTGCCAGCAGTGATGCAGCGGGGACGCAGTTCTTC. Protein sequence: CASSDAAGTQFF.

V gene TRBV12-5 combines with J gene TRBJ1-5, with D possibly matching TRBD1 (5 bases). The CDR3 is 13 amino acids. Germline-derived CDR1 and CDR2 are LGHNT and FRNRAP. V lost 6 bases and J 5 bases, leaving 11 bases between the germline ends. CDR3: CASGREGDQPQHF. CDR3 DNA: TGTGCTAGTGGCAGGGAAGGTGATCAGCCCCAGCATTTT.

This chain joins TRBV5-5 and TRBJ2-3; TRBD2 might be the D (7 bases). Trimming stripped 4 bases from V and 5 bases from J, with 14 bases between. The CDR3 is made up of 14 amino acids. Looked up from germline, CDR1 is SGHKS and CDR2 is YYEKEE (reference sequence). CDR3 sequence: CASSRGGLIDTQYF. The CDR3 coding sequence is TGTGCCAGCAGCCGCGGGGGCCTAATAGATACGCAGTATTTT.

This sequence joins TRBV7-9 and TRBJ2-5, with TRBD2 identical over 11 bases. After removal of 4 bases from V and 1 base from J, the junction contained 5 bases not matched to a gene. The germline gives CDR1 SEHNR, CDR2 FQNEAQ (reference sequence). The CDR3 consists of 16 residues. The CDR3 nucleotides are TGTGCCAGCAGCTCCACTAGCGGGGGATTCCAAGAGACCCAGTACTTC. Its translation is CASSSTSGGFQETQYF.

For the CDR3, the DNA is TGTGCCAGCAGTTTACAACAGGGTCGGAATTCACCCCTCCACTTT. Translating gives CASSLQQGRNSPLHF. The chain couples TRBV28 to TRBJ1-6; tentatively, D is TRBD1 (6 bases). Per germline, CDR1 MDHEN and CDR2 SYDVKM. The CDR3 length is 15 residues. The germline V and J ends were trimmed by 2 bases and 7 bases, with 12 bases remaining between them.

V and J are TRBV10-1 and TRBJ2-1; a possible D gene is TRBD1 (6 bases). The ends were cut back, 8 bases at V and 0 bases at J, with 14 bases in the middle. The germline V gene encodes CDR1 WNHNN and CDR2 SYGVQD (reference sequence). The CDR3 is 15 amino acids. For the CDR3, the DNA is TGCGCCAGCCTGGTTAGGGGGAGCTCCTACAATGAGCAGTTCTTC. Translated: CASLVRGSSYNEQFF.

The rearrangement joins TRBV7-6 to TRBJ1-1, with 7 bases matching TRBD1. Germline CDR1 and CDR2: SGHVS and FNYEAQ. The CDR3 totals 13 residues. The V gene end was trimmed by 6 bases and the J gene end by 3 bases; junction bases not matched to a gene: 4. CDR3 coding DNA: TGTGCCAGCAGGGCTGACAGGGACACTGAAGCTTTCTTT. Its translation: CASRADRDTEAFF.

The chain recombines TRBV9 with TRBJ2-2, with TRBD2 identical over 15 bases. The V gene's germline CDR1 is SGDLS and CDR2 YYNGEE. After removal of 2 bases from V and 4 bases from J, the junction contained 6 bases not matched to a gene. The CDR3 is 18 amino acids. CDR3 in amino acids: CASSVGTSGGLITGELFF. In DNA, the CDR3 is TGTGCCAGCAGCGTCGGGACTAGCGGGGGGCTAATCACCGGGGAGCTGTTTTTT.

The chain has TRBV9 and TRBJ2-7; 11 nucleotides line up with TRBD2. Losses at the gene ends were 5 bases for V and 2 bases for J; bases not matched to a gene: 9. CDR3 size: 16 residues. Germline CDR1 is SGDLS and CDR2 is YYNGEE. DNA of the CDR3: TGTGCCAGCAGTTCCAGGACTAGCGGGTCCCCCTACGAGCAGTACTTC. Translation: CASSSRTSGSPYEQYF.

This sequence joins TRBV6-6 and TRBJ2-1, with a tentative D call TRBD1 (6 bases). This CDR3 comprises 15 residues. V was cut by 2 bases and J by 5 bases, with 13 bases left in between. The germline CDR1 and CDR2 sequences are MNHNY and SVGAGI (reference sequence). CDR3 region: CASSYPIDRNNEQFF. In DNA, the CDR3 is TGTGCCAGCAGTTACCCAATTGACAGGAACAATGAGCAGTTCTTC.

V usage is TRBV12-3 or TRBV12-4 and J usage is TRBJ2-7; D is undetermined. The V end lost 6 bases, the J end lost 6 bases, and 12 bases lay between the germline ends. This CDR3 has 12 amino acids. The CDR3 here is CASRSDSGEQYF. CDR3 nucleotide sequence: TGTGCCAGCAGGTCAGACTCGGGCGAGCAGTACTTC.

V and J are TRBV5-5 and TRBJ1-1; 7 bases are shared with TRBD1. Per the germline V gene, CDR1 is SGHKS and CDR2 is YYEKEE (reference sequence). This CDR3 comprises 14 residues. Trimming cost V 2 bases and J 3 bases; bases outside gene matches: 4. This CDR3 is CASSFSQGYTEAFF. For the CDR3, the DNA is TGTGCCAGCAGCTTCTCACAGGGGTACACTGAAGCTTTCTTT. The full variable domain, completed using reference TRBV5-5 and TRBJ1-1, is DAGVTQSPTHLIKTRGQQVTLRCSPISGHKSVSWYQQVLGQGPQFIFQYYEKEERGRGNFPDRFSARQFPNYSSELNVNALLLGDSALYLCASSFSQGYTEAFFGQGTRLTVV.

V gene TRBV6-5 combines with J gene TRBJ2-3; TRBD2 agrees at 7 bases. CDR1 is MNHEY and CDR2 is SVGAGI in the germline V gene. The J segment lost 0 bases and the V segment lost 6 bases, leaving 6 bases of the junction unmatched. The CDR3 runs to 15 residues. The CDR3 DNA follows: TGTGCCAGCAGGGGATTAGCGGGTAGCACAGATACGCAGTATTTT. Encoded protein: CASRGLAGSTDTQYF.

This chain joins TRBV10-3 and TRBJ1-1; TRBD1 matches at 10 bases. This CDR3 has 13 residues. J lost 4 bases, V lost 10 bases, and 6 bases had no gene match. CDR1 and CDR2 from the germline V gene are ENHRY and SYGVKD. The CDR3 is CATRTGGGTEAFF. Here the CDR3 DNA reads TGTGCCACCCGGACAGGGGGTGGCACTGAAGCTTTCTTT.

The rearrangement links TRBV18 to TRBJ1-5; 8 bases agree with TRBD1. CDR1 is KGHSH, CDR2 LQKENI, per germline. The CDR3 is 16 amino acids. V was clipped by 3 bases and J by 4 bases; unmatched bases: 8. CDR3 nucleotide sequence: TGTGCCAGCTCACCTGGACAGGGCCAGCAGAATCAGCCCCAGCATTTT. Amino acids: CASSPGQGQQNQPQHF. The full variable domain, in which reference TRBV18 and TRBJ1-5 provide the parts outside the CDR3, is NAGVMQNPRHLVRRRGQEARLRCSPMKGHSHVYWYRQLPEEGLKFMVYLQKENIIDESGMPKERFSAEFPKEGPSILRIQQVVRGDSAAYFCASSPGQGQQNQPQHFGDGTRLSIL.

Only one count was recorded for this clone. J is TRBJ2-7 and V is TRBV7-9; 8 nucleotides line up with TRBD1. In germline, CDR1 is SEHNR, CDR2 FQNEAQ (reference sequence). The CDR3 contains 16 residues. V lost 7 bases and J lost 1; bases outside the gene matches: 12. In DNA, the CDR3 is TGTGCCAGCAACATCTTTACGGGACAGGCTTCCTACGAGCAGTACTTC. Amino acids: CASNIFTGQASYEQYF.

The sample holds a few counts of this clone. This rearrangement joins TRBV30 to TRBJ1-5; TRBD1 is a possible D gene (6 bases). CDR3 length: 16 residues. Trimming cost V 3 bases and J 4 bases, with 19 bases left between them. CDR1 GTSNPN and CDR2 SVGIG come from the germline V gene (reference sequence). CDR3 coding DNA: TGTGCCTGGAGCACAAAACAGGGATTCGGGAATCAGCCCCAGCATTTT. The encoded protein is CAWSTKQGFGNQPQHF.

The chain joins TRBV28 to TRBJ2-1; TRBD2 matches at 8 bases. The CDR3 loop spans 14 amino acids. Germline assignment: CDR1 MDHEN and CDR2 SYDVKM. J was trimmed by 8 bases and V by 4 bases; bases with no gene match: 7. The CDR3 sequence: CASSYAGGRYEQFF. The CDR3 DNA reads TGTGCCAGCAGTTACGCGGGGGGCCGATATGAGCAGTTCTTC.

The V and J genes are TRBV4-2 and TRBJ2-1; possibly TRBD2 for D (6 bases). Germline V gene lookup returns CDR1 LGHNA and CDR2 YNFKEQ. The CDR3 covers 15 residues. Trimming pared 0 bases from V and 9 bases from J, leaving 15 bases between. Written as DNA, the CDR3 is TGTGCCAGCAGCCAAGATGGCGGGGTTGGTGGTGAGCAGTTCTTC. It translates to CASSQDGGVGGEQFF.

The CDR3 nucleotides are TGCAGCGTGGCCGGGACAGTCTATGGCTACACCTTC. Translated: CSVAGTVYGYTF. The rearrangement uses TRBV29-1 and TRBJ1-2; 7 positions match TRBD1. Germline V gives CDR1 SQVTM, CDR2 ANQGSEA. Trimming removed 6 bases from V and 4 bases from J; junction bases left unmatched: 5. This CDR3 comprises 12 residues.